Each of the 9 T cell receptor beta chains below was sequenced from the same sample in a study of cytomegalovirus exposure and HLA in healthy donors. Repertoires were generated with immunoSEQ multiplex PCR, while TCRdb's copy carries only in-frame clones and drops some. The profile shows about 140,000 clones, over 80% of them singletons. Sequencing used PBMCs. The receptors shown here come from a man between 18 and 35 years old in good health and CMV-seropositive.

This chain joins TRBV15 and TRBJ2-6; 10 bases map to TRBD1. CDR3 length equals 19 residues. Trimming removed 3 bases from V and 4 bases from J; junction bases left unmatched: 12. CDR1 and CDR2 (germline): LNHNV, YYDKDF (reference sequence). CDR3 DNA sequence: TGTGCCACCAGCAGCCCCCGGGACAGGGGACCGGGGGGGGCCAACGTCCTGACTTTC. As protein: CATSSPRDRGPGGANVLTF.

The chain recombines TRBV19 with TRBJ2-7, with 7 bases aligning to TRBD1. Per germline, CDR1 LNHDA and CDR2 SQIVND (reference sequence). The V gene end was trimmed by 1 base and the J gene end by 6 bases; junction bases not matched to a gene: 9. The CDR3 is 15 residues long. CDR3 sequence reads: CASSIGDRVPGEQYF. The CDR3 DNA reads TGTGCCAGTAGTATAGGTGACAGGGTCCCGGGCGAGCAGTACTTC.

This clone was detected once. V is TRBV18 and J is TRBJ2-1, with D possibly being TRBD1 (6 bases). Germline loops: CDR1 KGHSH, CDR2 LQKENI. The CDR3 spans 12 residues. V was shortened by 2 bases and J by 7 bases, with 6 bases between the two germline ends. The CDR3 protein is CASSPGTNEQFF. The CDR3 DNA follows: TGTGCCAGCTCACCAGGGACAAATGAGCAGTTCTTC.

The chain joins TRBV5-6 to TRBJ2-7, with 8 bases matching TRBD2. Germline V gene lookup returns CDR1 SGHDT and CDR2 YYEEEE. This CDR3 has 15 residues. V was pared by 3 bases and J by 5 bases, with 10 bases of the junction left unmatched. CDR3 nucleotides: TGTGCCAGCAGCTCCCGGCGGGGGGTCTACGACGAGCAGTACTTC. Amino acid sequence: CASSSRRGVYDEQYF.

Details on this clone: At the DNA level, this CDR3 is encoded by other sequences in the same sample as well. The rearrangement links TRBV7-8 to TRBJ1-1; D uncertain. In germline, CDR1 is SGHVS, CDR2 FQNEAQ. The V and J ends lost 5 bases and 4 bases respectively, with 11 bases between them. CDR3 length: 13 amino acids. The CDR3 DNA follows: TGTGCCAGCAGCCTGACGGGAGGCACTGAAGCTTTCTTT. It encodes CASSLTGGTEAFF. Full variable domain (rest looked up from reference TRBV7-8 and TRBJ1-1): GAGVSQSPRYKVAKRGQDVALRCDPISGHVSLFWYQQALGQGPEFLTYFQNEAQLDKSGLPSDRFFAERPEGSVSTLKIQRTQQEDSAVYLCASSLTGGTEAFFGQGTRLTVV.

The gene calls are TRBV29-1 and TRBJ2-1, with 9 bases identical to TRBD2. The CDR3 contains 16 residues. Losses at the gene ends were 6 bases for V and 6 bases for J; bases not matched to a gene: 15. Germline loops: CDR1 SQVTM, CDR2 ANQGSEA. In nucleotides, the CDR3 is TGCAGCGTGGAACTGTTTTTAGCGGGAGAAATCAATGAGCAGTTCTTC. This translates into CSVELFLAGEINEQFF.

V and J are TRBV5-8 and TRBJ1-3; D may be TRBD1 (6 bases). Germline CDR1 SGHTS, CDR2 YDEGEE. The V gene lost 2 bases and the J gene lost 2 bases, with 14 bases spanning the gap. This CDR3 region has 16 residues. CDR3 nucleotides: TGTGCCAGCAGCTTTTCCGGGGGGCGGACTGGAAACACCATATATTTT. Encoded protein: CASSFSGGRTGNTIYF.

The rearrangement links TRBV30 to TRBJ2-1, with 7 bases that match TRBD2. From germline, CDR1 is GTSNPN and CDR2 SVGIG (reference sequence). Trimming took 4 bases from V and 3 from J; bases not matched to a gene: 15. The CDR3 has 17 amino acids. The CDR3 coding sequence is TGTGCCTGGACCACCGGGGTAGGAGCGGGGAGCTACAATGAGCAGTTCTTC. Its translation: CAWTTGVGAGSYNEQFF.

The chain uses TRBV9 and TRBJ2-3; 7 nucleotides agree with TRBD2. The CDR3 loop spans 14 amino acids. Trimming at V came to 0 bases and at J to 5 bases, leaving 3 bases not matched to a gene. The germline V gene encodes CDR1 SGDLS and CDR2 YYNGEE. CDR3 sequence reads: CASSVAGGGDTQYF. In nucleotides, the CDR3 is TGTGCCAGCAGCGTAGCGGGAGGAGGAGATACGCAGTATTTT.